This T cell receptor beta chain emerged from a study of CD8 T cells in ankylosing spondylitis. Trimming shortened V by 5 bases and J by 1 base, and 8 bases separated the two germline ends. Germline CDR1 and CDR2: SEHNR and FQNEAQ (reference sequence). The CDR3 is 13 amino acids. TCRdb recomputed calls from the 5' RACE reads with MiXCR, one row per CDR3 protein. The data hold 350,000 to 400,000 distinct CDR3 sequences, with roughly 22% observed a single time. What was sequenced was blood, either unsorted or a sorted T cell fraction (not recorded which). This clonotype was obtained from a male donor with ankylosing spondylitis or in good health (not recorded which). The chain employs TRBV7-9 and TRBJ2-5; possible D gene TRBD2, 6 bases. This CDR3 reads CASSGGFQETQYF. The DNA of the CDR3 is TGTGCCAGCAGCGGGGGGTTCCAAGAGACCCAGTACTTC. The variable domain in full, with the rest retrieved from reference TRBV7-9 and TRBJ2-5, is DTGVSQNPRHKITKRGQNVTFRCDPISEHNRLYWYRQTLGQGPEFLTYFQNEAQLEKSRLLSDRFSAERPKGSFSTLEIQRTEQGDSAMYLCASSGGFQETQYFGPGTRLLVL.